A single sample gave rise to the 2 T cell receptor beta chains below, sequenced in a study of blood T cell repertoires in COVID-19. Clones were read by immunoSEQ multiplex PCR, and TCRdb kept only the in-frame ones, dropping some. There are roughly 200,000 clones in the sample; about 88% occur only once, and under 30% lies in the top ten. The sequencing input was PBMCs or T cells enriched from blood (not recorded which). The receptors here all came from a middle-aged woman in a cohort exposed to, infected with or recovered from COVID-19 (not recorded which).

This sequence joins TRBV12-3 or TRBV12-4 and TRBJ1-1; no clear D gene. The CDR3 has 11 amino acids. V shed 7 bases and J shed 6 bases, with 9 bases lying between them. CDR3 residues: CASNGPAEAFF. The CDR3 bases are TGTGCCAGCAACGGTCCGGCTGAAGCTTTCTTT.

This chain uses TRBV6-4 with TRBJ2-1; 7 positions agree with TRBD2. This CDR3 contains 16 residues. V shed 0 bases, J shed 7 bases, and the junction held 9 bases outside the gene matches. CDR1 is MRHNA and CDR2 is SNTAGT in the germline V gene. CDR3 protein: CASSDSDGGFLNEQFF. The CDR3 DNA follows: TGTGCCAGCAGTGACTCTGACGGGGGGTTCTTGAATGAGCAGTTCTTC.